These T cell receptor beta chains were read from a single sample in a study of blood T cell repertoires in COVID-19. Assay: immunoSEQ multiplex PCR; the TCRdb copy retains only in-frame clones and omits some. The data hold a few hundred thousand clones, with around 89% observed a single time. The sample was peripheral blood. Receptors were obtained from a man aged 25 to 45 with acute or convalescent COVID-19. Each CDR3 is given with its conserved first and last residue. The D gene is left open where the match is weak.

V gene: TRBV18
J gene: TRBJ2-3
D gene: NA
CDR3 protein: CASSKQGDTQYF
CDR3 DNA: TGTGCCAGCTCAAAACAGGGAGATACGCAGTATTTT

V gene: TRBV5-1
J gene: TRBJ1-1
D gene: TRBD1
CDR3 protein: CASRSRGENTEAFF
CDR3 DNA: TGCGCCAGCAGGTCCAGGGGGGAGAACACTGAAGCTTTCTTT

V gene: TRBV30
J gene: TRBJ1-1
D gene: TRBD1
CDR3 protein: CAWSRGAEAFF
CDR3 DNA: TGTGCCTGGAGCAGGGGGGCTGAAGCTTTCTTT

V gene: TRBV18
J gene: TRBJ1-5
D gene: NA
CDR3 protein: CASSVFRGSNQPQHF
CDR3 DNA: TGTGCCAGCTCCGTATTCAGGGGCAGCAATCAGCCCCAGCATTTT

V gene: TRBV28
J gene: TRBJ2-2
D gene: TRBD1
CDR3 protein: CASSSIRTGGAGVTGELFF
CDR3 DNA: TGTGCCAGCAGCTCAATAAGGACAGGGGGCGCGGGGGTCACCGGGGAGCTGTTTTTT

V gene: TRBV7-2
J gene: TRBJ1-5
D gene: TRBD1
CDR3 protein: CASSTTGTGQPQHF
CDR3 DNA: TGTGCCAGCAGCACAACAGGGACAGGTCAGCCCCAGCATTTT

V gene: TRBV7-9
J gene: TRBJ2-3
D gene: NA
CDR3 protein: CASSSWRMDTQYF
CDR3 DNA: TGTGCCAGCAGCTCTTGGAGAATGGATACGCAGTATTTT

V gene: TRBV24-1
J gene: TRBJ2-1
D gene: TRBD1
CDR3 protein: CATSDTGGTGARHEQFF
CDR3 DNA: TGTGCCACCAGTGATACGGGGGGGACAGGGGCCCGTCATGAGCAGTTCTTC

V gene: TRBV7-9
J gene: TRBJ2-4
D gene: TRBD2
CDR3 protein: CASSLLAGASSNIQYF
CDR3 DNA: TGTGCCAGCAGCTTATTAGCGGGAGCCTCTTCAAACATTCAGTACTTC

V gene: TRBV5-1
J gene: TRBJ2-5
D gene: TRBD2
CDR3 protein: CASSLGGTNQETQYF
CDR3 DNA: TGCGCCAGCAGCTTGGGGGGGACTAACCAAGAGACCCAGTACTTC

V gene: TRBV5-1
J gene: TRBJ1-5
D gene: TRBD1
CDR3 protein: CASSVQGALGQPQHF
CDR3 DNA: TGCGCCAGCAGCGTACAGGGGGCGCTGGGTCAGCCCCAGCATTTT

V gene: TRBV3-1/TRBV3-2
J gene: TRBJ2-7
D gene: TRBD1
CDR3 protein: CASSQEGRGSYEQYF
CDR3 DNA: TGTGCCAGCAGCCAAGAAGGCAGGGGGTCCTACGAGCAGTACTTC

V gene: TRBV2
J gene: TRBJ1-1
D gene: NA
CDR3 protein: CASRVNGGSGTEAFF
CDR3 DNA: TGTGCCAGCAGGGTTAACGGGGGGTCTGGCACTGAAGCTTTCTTT